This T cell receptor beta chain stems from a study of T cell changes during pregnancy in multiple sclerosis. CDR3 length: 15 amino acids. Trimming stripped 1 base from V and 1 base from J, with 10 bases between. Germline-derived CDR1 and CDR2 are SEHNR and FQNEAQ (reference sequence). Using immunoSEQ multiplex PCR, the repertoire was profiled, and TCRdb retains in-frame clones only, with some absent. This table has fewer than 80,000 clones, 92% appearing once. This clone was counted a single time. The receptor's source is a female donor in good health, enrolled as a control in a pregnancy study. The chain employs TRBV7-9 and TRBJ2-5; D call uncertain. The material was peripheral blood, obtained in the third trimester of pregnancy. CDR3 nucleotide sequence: TGTGCCAGCAGCTTAGGTCCCACCAGCCAAGAGACCCAGTACTTC. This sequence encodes CASSLGPTSQETQYF.